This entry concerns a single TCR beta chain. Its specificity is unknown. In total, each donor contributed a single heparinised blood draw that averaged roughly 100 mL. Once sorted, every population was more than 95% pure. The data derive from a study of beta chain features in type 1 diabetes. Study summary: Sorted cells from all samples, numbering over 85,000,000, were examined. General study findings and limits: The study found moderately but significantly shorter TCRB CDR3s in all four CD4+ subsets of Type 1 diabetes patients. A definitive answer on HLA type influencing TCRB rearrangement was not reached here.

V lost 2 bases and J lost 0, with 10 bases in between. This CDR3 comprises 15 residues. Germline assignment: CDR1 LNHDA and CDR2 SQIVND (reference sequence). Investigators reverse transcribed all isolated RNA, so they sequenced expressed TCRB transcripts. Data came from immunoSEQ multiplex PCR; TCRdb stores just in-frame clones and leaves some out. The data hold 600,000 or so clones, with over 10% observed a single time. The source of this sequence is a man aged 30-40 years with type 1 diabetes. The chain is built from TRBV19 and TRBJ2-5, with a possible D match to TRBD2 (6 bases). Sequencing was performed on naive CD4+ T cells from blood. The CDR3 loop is CASSILATNQETQYF. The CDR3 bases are TGTGCCAGTAGTATACTAGCGACAAACCAAGAGACCCAGTACTTC.